This entry concerns a single T cell receptor beta chain. What antigen it recognizes has not been identified. No base qualities exist here, and no much larger clone lies one base off it. This sample was included in a study of shared clonotypes between healthy human individuals (TCRdb year 2020). With respect to the entire study: A few men and two women, aged 18 to 49 years, made up the cohort. For each donor, three plates each were used for CD4 naive and CD4 memory, two plates were used for CD8 naive, and one plate was used for CD8 memory. Blood TCR repertoires of a handful of healthy adults were deeply sequenced to estimate repertoire size and the extent of clonotype sharing between individuals. To increase sequencing depth and limit assay-specific biases, different laboratories used diverse techniques to prepare libraries and sequence TCR repertoires. Per donor, leukapheresis produced somewhere between about 0.94 and 9.5 billion PBMCs. Paper-wide results and their limitations: Sampling was restricted to blood, and TCR repertoires in tissue are likely to differ from TCR repertoires in blood. Naive subsets generally had larger estimated clonotype richness than memory subsets. Pairwise subsampling indicated that sequencing depth was expected to affect the degree of clonotype sharing among donors. Higher generation probabilities were observed for clonotypes shared by all four sorted-subset donors than for non-shared clonotypes. Sharing across a few donors was observed for about 4.8% of naive CD4, about 3.2% of naive CD8, roughly 2.4% of memory CD4, and less than 0.45% of memory CD8 clonotypes. The genetic and exposure-history diversity represented was limited by the small number of donors. Even with the large sequencing depth, rarefaction of the sorted-subset datasets indicated that sequencing was incomplete.

TCR CDR3 regions were amplified from genomic DNA by multiplex PCR using the deep immunoSEQ assay. Genomic DNA extracted from each cell subset was distributed evenly over all wells of several immunoSEQ 96-well plates, and each plate served as one replicate. For sorted subsets, 200 to 250 ng of genomic DNA, equivalent to roughly 33,000 T cell genomes, went into each replicate PCR. Purified libraries were measured with a Qubit 3.0 fluorometer, size-checked on a Bioanalyzer 2100, and measured again with the KAPA Library Quantification kit. Each immunoSEQ 96-well plate was sequenced on its own single-read 150-cycle Illumina NextSeq 550 flow cell. Per the source publication's procedure: Because the immunoSEQ output included only junctional sequences and no quality scores, the filtering could not be the same as the filtering used for full-length reads. To assign V/J genes and CDR3, sequences were annotated using PyIR, a Python wrapper for IgBLAST v1.9, with IMGT germline references. Reads were removed for weak V/J assignments (E-value above 1e-6), missing CDR3, stop codons, out-of-frame junctions, or ambiguous translated residues. V3J clonotypes were defined by identical inferred V gene, J gene, and CDR3 amino acid sequence. Percentage overlap between repertoires was calculated by dividing the number of shared unique clonotypes by the size of the smaller repertoire. Repertoire richness was assessed with RTK rarefaction, the Chao1 estimator, and Recon v2.1 estimates of unobserved clonotypes. OLGA was used to compute generation probabilities for all TCRbeta clonotypes that the gDNA method yielded from a few donors. The immuneACCESS repertoire file appears here via TCRdb, limited to in-frame rearrangements. These files lack a portion of the clones; in checked studies, under half of the deficit traces to unresolved V genes, and the cause of the others is not known. V and J calls and clone size are those listed in that table; D and trimming were worked out from the DNA. Here the sample has some 1 million clones; approximately 76% occur a single time. The top ten constitute roughly 1.4% of the sample.

The donors were healthy, HIV-negative adults with no recently reported acute infections or vaccinations. All donors were Caucasian adults living in Nashville, Tennessee, USA. CD4+ T cells were enriched by magnetic negative selection; naive cells were then positively selected on CD45RA, and the negative fraction formed the memory subset. Blood was obtained by leukapheresis, after which PBMCs were separated by Ficoll-Histopaque density gradient centrifugation and cryopreserved in liquid nitrogen vapor phase. Analytical flow cytometry was used to check the purity and quantity of every magnetically sorted T cell population. From each sorted fraction, genomic DNA was isolated and quantified by UV absorbance on a Nanodrop 2000c. This TCR was sampled from a man aged 18-30 years in good health. The sample comprised memory CD4+ T cells sorted from blood. According to the study, the label for this sample's cell subset or site signals: CD45RA-negative fraction.

The CDR3 region reads CASSLRNGVYGYTF. The DNA is as follows: TGTGCCAGCAGTCTTAGGAACGGGGTATATGGCTACACCTTC. Recombination linked TRBV6-6 to TRBJ1-2; the D gene remains uncertain. The germline V gene encodes CDR1 MNHNY and CDR2 SVGAGI (reference sequence). Inclusive of the bounding cysteine and phenylalanine, the CDR3 is 14 residues long. The entry retains the CDR3 DNA only, 42 bases that are in frame from base 1. V and J are truncated by 5 bases and 5 bases respectively, leaving an intervening sequence of 15 bases.